Shown below are 22 T cell receptor beta chains from a single sample sequenced in a study of OX40 agonist ivuxolimab in advanced cancers. The protocol was immunoSEQ multiplex PCR, while the TCRdb copy is restricted to in-frame clones and leaves out a portion. The sample includes more than 60,000 clones, more than 75% seen only once; the top ten take around 4%. The sequencing used CD4+ or CD8+ T cells sorted from blood, collected in a trial of the OX40 agonist ivuxolimab. The origin of the receptors is an adult with an advanced solid tumor such as melanoma, head and neck, liver or kidney cancer.

This clone is a singleton in its sample. The rearrangement uses TRBV7-6 and TRBJ2-7; 7 bases agree with TRBD1. This CDR3 has 15 residues. J gave up 6 bases and V 1 base, and 9 bases lay outside the gene matches. CDR1 and CDR2 (germline): SGHVS, FNYEAQ. The CDR3 region has the DNA TGTGCCAGCAGCTTAGACTCAGGGGGACAAGGCGAGCAGTACTTC. This translates into CASSLDSGGQGEQYF.

The J gene is TRBJ2-7, the V gene TRBV5-4; D unresolved. The CDR3 spans 15 residues. Germline V gene lookup returns CDR1 SGHNT and CDR2 YYREEE (reference sequence). Deletions cut 0 bases from V and 4 bases from J, with 14 bases between. The chain's CDR3 is CASSLAGQRKYEQYF. The CDR3 nucleotides read TGTGCCAGCAGCTTGGCTGGGCAACGCAAGTACGAGCAGTACTTC.

The genes are TRBV2 and TRBJ2-5; tentatively, D is TRBD1 (5 bases). V lost 4 bases, J lost 2 bases, and 8 bases lay in between. CDR1 is SNHLY, CDR2 FYNNEI, per germline. The CDR3 is made up of 13 amino acids. CDR3 amino acids: CASSVDRQETQYF. CDR3 coding DNA: TGTGCCAGCAGTGTAGACAGACAAGAGACCCAGTACTTC.

The J gene is TRBJ2-7, the V gene TRBV12-5; 9 nucleotides line up with TRBD2. This CDR3 is built from 14 residues. The J segment lost 3 bases and the V segment lost 3 bases, leaving 3 bases of the junction unmatched. CDR1 and CDR2 (germline): LGHNT, FRNRAP. The CDR3 here is CASGLTSGHYEQYF. As DNA, the CDR3 is TGTGCTAGTGGTTTAACTAGCGGGCACTACGAGCAGTACTTC.

The chain links TRBV7-9 to TRBJ2-5, with D possibly matching TRBD2 (5 bases). Germline V lookup: CDR1 SEHNR, CDR2 FQNEAQ (reference sequence). The CDR3 contains 14 residues. Trimming took 1 base from V and 7 from J, leaving 13 bases between them. The CDR3 sequence is CASSLETSRGTQYF. The CDR3 coding sequence is TGTGCCAGCAGCTTAGAGACCTCCCGGGGGACCCAGTACTTC.

The chain joins TRBV15 to TRBJ1-5, with D unresolved. V dropped 2 bases and J dropped 0 bases, with 5 bases sitting between them. The germline V gene encodes CDR1 LNHNV and CDR2 YYDKDF (reference sequence). The CDR3 loop spans 14 amino acids. The CDR3 sequence: CATSRQDSNQPQHF. The DNA of the CDR3 is TGTGCCACCAGCAGACAGGATAGCAATCAGCCCCAGCATTTT.

Worth noting for this clone: Mismatch with germline at one junction end may stem from a read error. The rearrangement joins TRBV18 to TRBJ2-7, with TRBD1 matching over 11 bases. In germline, CDR1 is KGHSH, CDR2 LQKENI. This CDR3 is built from 19 residues. The CDR3 bases are TGTGCCAGCTCCCCACGTTACACGACCGGGACAGGGGGTTTTAACGAGCAGTACTTC. It specifies CASSPRYTTGTGGFNEQYF.

The gene calls are TRBV6-4 and TRBJ1-1; D not certain. Germline CDR1 and CDR2: MRHNA and SNTAGT. The CDR3 consists of 13 residues. V was pared by 8 bases and J by 1 base, with 11 bases between. The CDR3 loop reads CASAASRNTEAFF. The CDR3 DNA sequence: TGTGCCAGCGCCGCAAGTCGGAACACTGAAGCTTTCTTT.

This rearrangement joins TRBV18 to TRBJ1-4; D is ambiguous. Germline CDR1 and CDR2: KGHSH and LQKENI. CDR3 size: 12 residues. The V gene lost 6 bases and the J gene lost 5 bases, with 7 bases spanning the gap. The CDR3 region is CASSPRNEKLFF. The CDR3 nucleotides read TGTGCCAGCTCCCCGCGGAATGAAAAACTGTTTTTT. Full variable domain (rest looked up from reference TRBV18 and TRBJ1-4): NAGVMQNPRHLVRRRGQEARLRCSPMKGHSHVYWYRQLPEEGLKFMVYLQKENIIDESGMPKERFSAEFPKEGPSILRIQQVVRGDSAAYFCASSPRNEKLFFGSGTQLSVL.

This clone was counted only a few times. V gene TRBV20-1 combines with J gene TRBJ1-1, with unresolved D. The length of the CDR3 is 11 residues. In germline, CDR1 is DFQATT, CDR2 SNEGSKA (reference sequence). Trimming left V 4 bases short and J 9 bases short, with 12 bases between. CDR3 sequence: CSAITKTQAFF. CDR3 bases: TGCAGTGCTATAACTAAAACTCAAGCTTTCTTT.

The CDR3 spells CASSPGTGLGYTF. The CDR3 coding sequence is TGTGCCAGTAGTCCCGGGACAGGTCTTGGCTACACCTTC. The chain combines TRBV19 with TRBJ1-2, with 8 bases fitting TRBD1. CDR1 is LNHDA, CDR2 SQIVND, per germline (reference sequence). The V segment lost 5 bases and the J segment 7 bases; nucleotides outside the gene matches: 6. This CDR3 spans 13 amino acids.

The V call is TRBV27, the J call TRBJ2-3; TRBD2 is a possible D gene (7 bases). Trimming took 7 bases from V and 3 from J, leaving 20 bases between them. The CDR3 consists of 16 residues. Germline V gene data show CDR1 as MNHEY and CDR2 as SMNVEV (reference sequence). CDR3 in amino acids: CASMRGRGLVTDTQYF. In DNA, the CDR3 is TGTGCCAGCATGAGGGGGAGGGGATTAGTAACAGATACGCAGTATTTT.

The sample holds a few counts of this clone. V gene TRBV7-9 combines with J gene TRBJ2-7; 7 bases agree with TRBD1. Germline CDR1 reads SEHNR; CDR2 reads FQNEAQ (reference sequence). Unmatched junction bases numbered 10, after V lost 5 bases and J lost 3 bases. This CDR3 is built from 15 residues. The CDR3 protein is CASSRTGDENYEQYF. The CDR3, as DNA: TGTGCCAGCAGCCGAACAGGGGACGAGAACTACGAGCAGTACTTC.

The chain uses TRBV28 and TRBJ1-6; tentative D call: TRBD1 (6 bases). Trimming stripped 6 bases from V and 6 bases from J, with 15 bases between. CDR1 MDHEN and CDR2 SYDVKM come from the germline V gene. The CDR3 consists of 15 residues. The DNA of the CDR3 is TGTGCCAGCAGCGCGACAGGACTCTCTAATTCACCCCTCCACTTT. Translated: CASSATGLSNSPLHF.

The chain employs TRBV6-6 and TRBJ1-1; D is perhaps TRBD1 (6 bases). Germline V gene lookup returns CDR1 MNHNY and CDR2 SVGAGI (reference sequence). Trimming shortened V by 3 bases and J by 1 base, and 9 bases separated the two germline ends. This CDR3 region has 14 residues. The CDR3 here is CASSYGQRNTEAFF. DNA for the CDR3: TGTGCCAGCAGTTATGGACAGAGGAACACTGAAGCTTTCTTT.

This clone was detected only once. The chain carries TRBV27 and TRBJ1-2; no definite D call. Germline CDR1 and CDR2: MNHEY and SMNVEV (reference sequence). The germline V and J ends were trimmed by 8 bases and 4 bases, with 20 bases remaining between them. There are 15 residues in the CDR3. CDR3 amino acids: CASRAPGGNLYGYTF. CDR3 in DNA: TGTGCCAGCCGTGCCCCAGGCGGAAATCTCTATGGCTACACCTTC.

The chain combines TRBV21-1 with TRBJ2-5; the table gives TRBD1 as D, unverified against the DNA. TRBV21-1 represents a pseudogene. The CDR3 runs 14 residues. CDR3 bases: TGTGCCAGCAGCAAATTGGCAGGGTTAGAGACCCAGTACTTC. This sequence encodes CASSKLAGLETQYF.

The V gene is TRBV29-1, the J gene TRBJ2-5; D not resolved. Per the germline V gene, CDR1 is SQVTM and CDR2 is ANQGSEA. V dropped 4 bases and J dropped 4 bases, with 16 bases sitting between them. This CDR3 has 14 residues. In nucleotides, the CDR3 is TGCAGCGTTGGAGGTAGGGTGAGAGGAGAGACCCAGTACTTC. As protein: CSVGGRVRGETQYF.

The chain carries TRBV7-2 and TRBJ1-2, with D maybe TRBD1 (5 bases). The V end was cut by 1 base, the J end by 5 bases, with 11 bases between. Germline loops: CDR1 SGHTA, CDR2 FQGNSA. The CDR3 sequence is 14 residues long. The CDR3 DNA sequence: TGTGCCAGCAGCTTAGGTCAGGGTGGGTATGGCTACACCTTC. Protein: CASSLGQGGYGYTF.

This chain uses TRBV27 with TRBJ2-3; no clear D gene. The V gene's germline CDR1 is MNHEY and CDR2 SMNVEV (reference sequence). V lost 2 bases, J lost 0 bases, and 9 bases lay in between. This CDR3 comprises 15 residues. The CDR3 loop reads CASSLTLGSTDTQYF. Here the CDR3 DNA reads TGTGCCAGCAGTTTAACCCTGGGAAGCACAGATACGCAGTATTTT.

This clone appeared once. V gene TRBV4-1 combines with J gene TRBJ2-7, with 9 bases fitting TRBD1. The CDR3 length is 15 residues. Germline V lookup: CDR1 MGHRA, CDR2 YSYEKL. V trimming: 5 bases; J trimming: 5 bases; junction bases outside the gene matches: 10. This CDR3 reads CASSERDRDTHEQYF. The CDR3 DNA sequence: TGCGCCAGCAGCGAACGGGACAGGGATACCCACGAGCAGTACTTC.

The V gene is TRBV7-9, the J gene TRBJ2-2; D is ambiguous. The CDR3 loop spans 13 amino acids. V lost 5 bases and J 4 bases, leaving 8 bases between the germline ends. In germline, CDR1 is SEHNR, CDR2 FQNEAQ (reference sequence). The CDR3 DNA reads TGTGCCAGCAGCCCCCTTGGCACCGGGGAGCTGTTTTTT. This encodes CASSPLGTGELFF.